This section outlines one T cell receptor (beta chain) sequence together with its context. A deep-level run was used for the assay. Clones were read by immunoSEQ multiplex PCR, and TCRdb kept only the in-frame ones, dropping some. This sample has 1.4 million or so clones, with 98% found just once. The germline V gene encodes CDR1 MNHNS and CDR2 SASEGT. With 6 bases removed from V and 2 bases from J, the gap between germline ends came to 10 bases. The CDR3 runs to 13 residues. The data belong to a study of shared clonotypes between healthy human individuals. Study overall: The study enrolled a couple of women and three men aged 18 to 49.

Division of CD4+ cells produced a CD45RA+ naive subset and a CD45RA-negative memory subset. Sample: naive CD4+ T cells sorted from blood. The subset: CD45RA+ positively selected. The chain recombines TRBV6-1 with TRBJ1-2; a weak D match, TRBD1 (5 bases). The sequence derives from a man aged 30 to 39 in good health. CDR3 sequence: CASRLGENYGYTF. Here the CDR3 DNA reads TGTGCCAGCAGGCTAGGGGAGAACTATGGCTACACCTTC.